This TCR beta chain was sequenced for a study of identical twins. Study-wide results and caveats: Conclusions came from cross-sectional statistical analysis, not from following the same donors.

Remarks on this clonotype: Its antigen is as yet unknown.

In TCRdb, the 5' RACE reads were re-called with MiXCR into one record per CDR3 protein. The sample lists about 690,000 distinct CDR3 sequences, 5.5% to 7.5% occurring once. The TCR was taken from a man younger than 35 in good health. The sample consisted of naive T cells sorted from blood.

The CDR3 coding sequence is TGTGCCAGCAGCCCGGGACCCGAGGAGTCCGAGCAGTACTTC. Its protein is CASSPGPEESEQYF. V usage is TRBV9 and J usage is TRBJ2-7; tentatively, D is TRBD1 or TRBD2 (5 bases each). The V gene's germline CDR1 is SGDLS and CDR2 YYNGEE. V shed 4 bases and J shed 6 bases, with 17 bases lying between them. This CDR3 spans 14 amino acids.